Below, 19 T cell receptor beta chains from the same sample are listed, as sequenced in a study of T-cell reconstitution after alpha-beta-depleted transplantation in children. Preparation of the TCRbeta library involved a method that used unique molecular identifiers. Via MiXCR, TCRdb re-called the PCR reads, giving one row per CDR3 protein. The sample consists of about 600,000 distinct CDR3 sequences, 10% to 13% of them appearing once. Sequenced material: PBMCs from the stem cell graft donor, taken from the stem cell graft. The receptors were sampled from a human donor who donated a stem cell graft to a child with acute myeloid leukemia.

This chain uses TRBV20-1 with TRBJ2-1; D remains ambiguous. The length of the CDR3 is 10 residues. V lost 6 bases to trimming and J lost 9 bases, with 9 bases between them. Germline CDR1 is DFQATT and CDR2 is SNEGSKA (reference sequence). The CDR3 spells CSALRAEQFF. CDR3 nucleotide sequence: TGCAGTGCCCTTCGGGCTGAGCAGTTCTTC.

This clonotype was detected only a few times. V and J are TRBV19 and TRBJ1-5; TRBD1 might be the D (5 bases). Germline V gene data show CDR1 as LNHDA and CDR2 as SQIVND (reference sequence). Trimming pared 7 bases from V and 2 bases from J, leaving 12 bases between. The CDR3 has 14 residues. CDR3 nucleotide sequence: TGTGCCAGTATCGGGGCCCTTGGCAATCAGCCCCAGCATTTT. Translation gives CASIGALGNQPQHF. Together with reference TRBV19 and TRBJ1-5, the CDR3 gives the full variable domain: DGGITQSPKYLFRKEGQNVTLSCEQNLNHDAMYWYRQDPGQGLRLIYYSQIVNDFQKGDIAEGYSVSREKKESFPLTVTSAQKNPTAFYLCASIGALGNQPQHFGDGTRLSIL.

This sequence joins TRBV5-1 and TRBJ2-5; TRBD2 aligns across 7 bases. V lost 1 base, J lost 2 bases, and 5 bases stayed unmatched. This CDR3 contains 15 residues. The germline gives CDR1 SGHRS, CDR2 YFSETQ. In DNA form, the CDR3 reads TGCGCCAGCAGCTTGTGGAGGCGGGAGCAAGAGACCCAGTACTTC. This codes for CASSLWRREQETQYF.

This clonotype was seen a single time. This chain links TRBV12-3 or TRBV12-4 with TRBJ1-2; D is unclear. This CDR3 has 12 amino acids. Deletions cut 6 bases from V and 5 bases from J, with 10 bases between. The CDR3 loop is CASRQFGYGYTF. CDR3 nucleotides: TGTGCCAGCAGGCAGTTTGGATATGGCTACACCTTC.

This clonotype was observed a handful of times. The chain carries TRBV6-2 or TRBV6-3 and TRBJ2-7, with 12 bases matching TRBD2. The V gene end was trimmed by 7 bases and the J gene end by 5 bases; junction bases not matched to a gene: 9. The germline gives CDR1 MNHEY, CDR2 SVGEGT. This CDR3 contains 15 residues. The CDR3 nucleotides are TGTGCCAGCACCCCCCTAGCGGGAGGGCGCGACGAGCAGTACTTC. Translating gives CASTPLAGGRDEQYF.

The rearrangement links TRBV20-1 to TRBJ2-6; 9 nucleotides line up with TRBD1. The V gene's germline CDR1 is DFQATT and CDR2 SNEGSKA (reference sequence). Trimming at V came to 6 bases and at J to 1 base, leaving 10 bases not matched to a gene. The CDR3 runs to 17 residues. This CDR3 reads CSAPTGGSRSGANVLTF. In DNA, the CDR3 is TGCAGTGCCCCGACAGGGGGGTCCCGATCTGGGGCCAACGTCCTGACTTTC.

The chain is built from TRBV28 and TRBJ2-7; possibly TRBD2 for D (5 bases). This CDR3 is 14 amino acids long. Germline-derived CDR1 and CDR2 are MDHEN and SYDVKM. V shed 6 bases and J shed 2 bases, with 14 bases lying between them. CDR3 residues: CASRAGRHPYEQYF. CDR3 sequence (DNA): TGTGCCAGCAGGGCGGGCAGGCATCCCTACGAGCAGTACTTC.

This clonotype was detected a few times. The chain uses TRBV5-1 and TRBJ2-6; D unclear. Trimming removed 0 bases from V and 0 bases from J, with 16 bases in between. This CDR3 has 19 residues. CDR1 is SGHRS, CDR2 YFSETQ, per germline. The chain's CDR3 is CASSLALGSSHSGANVLTF. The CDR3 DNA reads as TGCGCCAGCAGCTTGGCTCTGGGCAGTTCTCACTCTGGGGCCAACGTCCTGACTTTC.

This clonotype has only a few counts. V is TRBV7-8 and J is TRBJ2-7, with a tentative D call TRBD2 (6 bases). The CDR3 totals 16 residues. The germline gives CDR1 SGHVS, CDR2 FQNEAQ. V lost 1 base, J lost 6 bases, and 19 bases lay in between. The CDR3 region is CASSLVGGRIDREQYF. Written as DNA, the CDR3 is TGTGCCAGCAGCTTAGTTGGAGGGCGGATTGATCGCGAGCAGTACTTC.

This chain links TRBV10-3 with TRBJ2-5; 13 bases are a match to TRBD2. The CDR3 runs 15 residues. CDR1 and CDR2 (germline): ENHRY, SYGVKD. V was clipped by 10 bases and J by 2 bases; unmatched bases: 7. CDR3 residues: CATRTSGSQQETQYF. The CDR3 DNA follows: TGTGCCACTCGGACTAGCGGGAGCCAGCAAGAGACCCAGTACTTC.

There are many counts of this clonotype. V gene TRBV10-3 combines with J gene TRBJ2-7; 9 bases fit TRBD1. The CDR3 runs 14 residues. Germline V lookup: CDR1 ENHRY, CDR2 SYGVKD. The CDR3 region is CASHGDRASYEQYF. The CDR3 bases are TGTGCAAGCCATGGGGACAGGGCTTCCTACGAGCAGTACTTC.

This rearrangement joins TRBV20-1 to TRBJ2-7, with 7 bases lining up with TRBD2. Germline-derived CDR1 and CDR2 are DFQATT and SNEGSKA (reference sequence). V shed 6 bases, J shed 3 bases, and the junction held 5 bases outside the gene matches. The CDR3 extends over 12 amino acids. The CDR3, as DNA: TGCAGTGCCACCGGGACTAACTACGAGCAGTACTTC. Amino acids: CSATGTNYEQYF.

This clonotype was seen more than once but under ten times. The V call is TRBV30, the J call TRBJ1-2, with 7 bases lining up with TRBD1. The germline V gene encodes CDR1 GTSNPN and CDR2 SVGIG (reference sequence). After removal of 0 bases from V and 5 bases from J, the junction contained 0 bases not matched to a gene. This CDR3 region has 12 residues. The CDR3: CAWSVQGYGYTF. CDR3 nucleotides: TGTGCCTGGAGTGTACAGGGGTATGGCTACACCTTC.

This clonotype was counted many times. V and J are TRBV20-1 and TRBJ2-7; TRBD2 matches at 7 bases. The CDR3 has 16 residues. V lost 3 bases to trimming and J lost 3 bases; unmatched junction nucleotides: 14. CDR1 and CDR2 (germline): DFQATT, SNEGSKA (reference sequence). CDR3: CSASTLTAGTNYEQYF. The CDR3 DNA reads TGCAGTGCTAGCACTCTTACAGCGGGAACCAACTACGAGCAGTACTTC.

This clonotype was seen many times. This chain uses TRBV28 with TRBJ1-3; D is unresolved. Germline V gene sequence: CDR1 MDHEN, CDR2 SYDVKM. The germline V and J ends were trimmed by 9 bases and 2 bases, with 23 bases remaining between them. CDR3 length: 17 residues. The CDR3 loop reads CASFNPRGSTTGNTIYF. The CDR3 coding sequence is TGTGCCAGTTTCAACCCGCGGGGTTCGACTACTGGAAACACCATATATTTT. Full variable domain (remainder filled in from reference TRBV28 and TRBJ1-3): DVKVTQSSRYLVKRTGEKVFLECVQDMDHENMFWYRQDPGLGLRLIYFSYDVKMKEKGDIPEGYSVSREKKERFSLILESASTNQTSMYLCASFNPRGSTTGNTIYFGEGSWLTVV.

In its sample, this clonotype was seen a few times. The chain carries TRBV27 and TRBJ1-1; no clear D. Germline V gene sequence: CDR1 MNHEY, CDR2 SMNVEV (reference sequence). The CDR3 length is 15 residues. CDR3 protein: CDGAEGFHMNTEAFF. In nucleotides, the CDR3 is TGTGACGGCGCAGAGGGTTTTCACATGAACACTGAAGCTTTCTTT.

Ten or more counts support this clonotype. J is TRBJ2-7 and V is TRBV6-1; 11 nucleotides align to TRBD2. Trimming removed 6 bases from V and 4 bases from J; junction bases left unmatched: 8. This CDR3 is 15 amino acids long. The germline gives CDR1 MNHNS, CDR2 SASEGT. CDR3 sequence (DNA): TGTGCCAGCAGAGACCTAGCGGGAGGATTTTACGAGCAGTACTTC. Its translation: CASRDLAGGFYEQYF.

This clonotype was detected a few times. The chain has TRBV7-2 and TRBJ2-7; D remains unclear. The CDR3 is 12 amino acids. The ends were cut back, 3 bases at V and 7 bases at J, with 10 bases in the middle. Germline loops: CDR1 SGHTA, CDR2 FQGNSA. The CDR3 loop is CASSFNVEEQYF. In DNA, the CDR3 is TGTGCCAGCAGCTTTAACGTGGAGGAGCAGTACTTC. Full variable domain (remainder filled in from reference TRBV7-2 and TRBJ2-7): GAGVSQSPSNKVTEKGKDVELRCDPISGHTALYWYRQSLGQGLEFLIYFQGNSAPDKSGLPSDRFSAERTGGSVSTLTIQRTQQEDSAVYLCASSFNVEEQYFGPGTRLTVT.

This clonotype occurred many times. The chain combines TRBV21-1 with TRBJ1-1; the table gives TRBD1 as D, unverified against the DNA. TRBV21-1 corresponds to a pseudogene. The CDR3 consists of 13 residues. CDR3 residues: CASSRERKTEAFF. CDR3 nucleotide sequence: TGTGCCAGCAGTCGGGAAAGGAAAACTGAAGCTTTCTTT.